The 26 T cell receptor beta chains below were found in one sample sequenced in a study of T cell repertoires in cytomegalovirus infection. TCRdb re-called the reads with MiXCR, one entry per CDR3 protein. The sample lists 100,000 to 150,000 distinct CDR3 sequences; more than 7% were seen once. Sequencing was done on a sample of PBMCs. These receptors were collected from a human donor in good health (CMV status not recorded). Some clones in this sample may be carry-over from other donors' samples.

Many counts were recorded for this clonotype. Here the CDR3 DNA reads TGCAGTGCCCCGGCGGATGGAGGACCCATGAATACGCAGTATTTT. Translation: CSAPADGGPMNTQYF. The chain links TRBV20-1 to TRBJ2-3, with TRBD2 as a possible D gene (5 bases). Per the germline V gene, CDR1 is DFQATT and CDR2 is SNEGSKA (reference sequence). With 6 bases removed from V and 7 bases from J, the gap between germline ends came to 23 bases. This CDR3 has 15 residues.

A few counts support this clonotype. The V and J genes are TRBV2 and TRBJ1-6; possibly TRBD1 for D (5 bases). This CDR3 contains 13 residues. V lost 6 bases, J lost 9 bases, and 12 bases lay in between. Germline lookup yields CDR1 SNHLY and CDR2 FYNNEI. CDR3 coding DNA: TGTGCCAGCAGCGACAGAGTTATTTCACCCCTCCACTTT. Protein sequence: CASSDRVISPLHF.

This clonotype was counted only a few times. The chain couples TRBV3-1 to TRBJ2-1, with D tentatively TRBD1 (5 bases). In germline, CDR1 is LGHDT, CDR2 YNNKEL (reference sequence). V lost 2 bases and J lost 0, with 11 bases in between. The CDR3 consists of 16 residues. The CDR3 reads CASSQLGHSSYNEQFF. CDR3 sequence (DNA): TGTGCCAGCAGCCAATTAGGACACAGCTCCTACAATGAGCAGTTCTTC.

This clonotype occurred a few times. The CDR3 sequence is CSVDRLAPIQETQYF. In nucleotides, the CDR3 is TGCAGCGTTGACCGGCTGGCACCCATACAAGAGACCCAGTACTTC. The chain uses TRBV29-1 and TRBJ2-5; D not resolved. This CDR3 has 15 amino acids. V was trimmed by 3 bases and J by 2 bases, leaving 16 bases between them. CDR1 and CDR2 (germline): SQVTM, ANQGSEA.

This clonotype was picked up a small number of times. At one end, the junction sequence differs from germline, possibly due to a read error. The chain recombines TRBV7-2 with TRBJ2-2; no clear D gene. The CDR3 sequence is 14 residues long. From germline, CDR1 is SGHTA and CDR2 FQGNSA. In DNA form, the CDR3 reads TGTGCCAACAGCCTACCTAAGGGCACCGGGGAGCTGTTTTTT. It specifies CANSLPKGTGELFF.

Many counts were recorded for this clonotype. The CDR3 coding sequence is TGCGCCAGCAGCCAAGATCCGGGACACCGGGAAAAACTGTTTTTT. Its translation: CASSQDPGHREKLFF. The chain recombines TRBV4-1 with TRBJ1-4; weak D call: TRBD1 (6 bases). Trimming left V 0 bases short and J 8 bases short, with 13 bases between. This CDR3 contains 15 residues. Germline V gives CDR1 MGHRA, CDR2 YSYEKL.

This clonotype was found many times. J is TRBJ2-7 and V is TRBV19; TRBD1 matches 7 bases. V lost 3 bases and J lost 8; bases outside the gene matches: 7. This CDR3 is built from 13 residues. Germline V gene sequence: CDR1 LNHDA, CDR2 SQIVND (reference sequence). The DNA of the CDR3 is TGTGCCAGTAGTATCGCCGGGACAGACCAGCAGTACTTC. Its translation: CASSIAGTDQQYF.

This clonotype was counted many times. The genes are TRBV7-6 and TRBJ2-6, with D perhaps matching TRBD1 (5 bases). Germline V gives CDR1 SGHVS, CDR2 FNYEAQ. Trimming removed 4 bases at V and 5 bases at J, with 12 bases between. The CDR3 is 15 residues long. In DNA, the CDR3 is TGTGCCAGCAGCTCATCAGGGAACCGGGCCAACGTCCTGACTTTC. It translates to CASSSSGNRANVLTF.

There are many counts of this clonotype. The V call is TRBV12-3 or TRBV12-4, the J call TRBJ2-6; no definite D call. V gave up 1 base and J gave up 0 bases, with 4 bases separating them. This CDR3 region has 15 residues. The CDR3, as DNA: TGTGCCAGCAGTTTAGGGAACTCTGGGGCCAACGTCCTGACTTTC. This encodes CASSLGNSGANVLTF.

The genes are TRBV11-2 and TRBJ2-7; possibly TRBD1 or TRBD2 for D (7 bases each). Germline CDR1 is SGHAT and CDR2 is FQNNGV. Trimming shortened V by 5 bases and J by 7 bases, and 12 bases separated the two germline ends. The CDR3 spans 12 residues. CDR3 region: CASSQGGGEQYF. The CDR3 bases are TGTGCCAGCAGCCAGGGGGGGGGAGAGCAGTACTTC.

This clonotype was counted at least ten times. The chain joins TRBV28 to TRBJ1-2; no reliable D call. Per germline, CDR1 MDHEN and CDR2 SYDVKM. The V end was cut by 3 bases, the J end by 5 bases, with 10 bases between. The CDR3 covers 13 residues. The CDR3 region has the DNA TGTGCCAGCAGTTTTGACGATAGGTATGGCTACACCTTC. Its translation is CASSFDDRYGYTF.

This clonotype has ten or more counts. For the CDR3, the DNA is TGTGCCAGCAGCTTTGGAACTAGCGGGGTCGGTTCCTACAATGAGCAGTTCTTC. This gives the protein CASSFGTSGVGSYNEQFF. The chain is built from TRBV7-3 and TRBJ2-1; 10 bases match TRBD2. This CDR3 region has 18 residues. The V gene end was trimmed by 3 bases and the J gene end by 1 base; junction bases not matched to a gene: 9. Germline CDR1 and CDR2: SGHTA and FQGTGA. Full variable domain (remainder filled in from reference TRBV7-3 and TRBJ2-1): GAGVSQTPSNKVTEKGKYVELRCDPISGHTALYWYRQSLGQGPEFLIYFQGTGAADDSGLPNDRFFAVRPEGSVSTLKIQRTERGDSAVYLCASSFGTSGVGSYNEQFFGPGTRLTVL.

This clonotype was observed a single time. The conserved phenylalanine or tryptophan is not found at the CDR3 terminus, so this likely reflects a read error. The genes are TRBV29-1 and TRBJ2-5, with 9 positions matching TRBD2. Germline V gives CDR1 SQVTM, CDR2 ANQGSEA. The V and J ends lost 6 bases and 5 bases, in that order; junction bases with no gene match: 4. The CDR3 consists of 12 residues. The CDR3 sequence: CSVRRGGETQYL. CDR3 in DNA: TGCAGCGTCAGGCGGGGGGGTGAGACCCAGTACTTA.

This clonotype occurred many times. The chain joins TRBV28 to TRBJ2-5, with 7 bases aligning to TRBD2. This CDR3 is built from 12 residues. Germline-derived CDR1 and CDR2 are MDHEN and SYDVKM. The J segment lost 8 bases and the V segment lost 3 bases, leaving 3 bases of the junction unmatched. The CDR3: CASSLPGGTQYF. In nucleotides, the CDR3 is TGTGCCAGCAGTTTGCCGGGAGGTACCCAGTACTTC.

This sequence joins TRBV5-1 and TRBJ2-3; tentative D call: TRBD2 (5 bases). The germline V and J ends were trimmed by 0 bases and 6 bases, with 14 bases remaining between them. Germline lookup yields CDR1 SGHRS and CDR2 YFSETQ. The length of the CDR3 is 15 residues. The CDR3 reads CASSLDPGLVDTQYF. In DNA, the CDR3 is TGCGCCAGCAGCTTGGACCCCGGACTCGTCGATACGCAGTATTTT.

This clonotype has just a few counts. CDR3 coding DNA: TGTGCCAGCAGCGTAGCTTCGGCAGATACGCAGTATTTT. Residues: CASSVASADTQYF. The chain links TRBV9 to TRBJ2-3; no firm D call. V gave up 0 bases and J gave up 4 bases, with 6 bases separating them. The CDR3 loop spans 13 amino acids. Germline CDR1 SGDLS, CDR2 YYNGEE.

This clonotype turned up a few times. V is TRBV20-1 and J is TRBJ2-7, with 9 bases lining up with TRBD2. J gave up 2 bases and V 0 bases, and 11 bases lay outside the gene matches. Germline values: CDR1 DFQATT, CDR2 SNEGSKA (reference sequence). This CDR3 contains 17 residues. CDR3 in DNA: TGCAGTGCTAGAGATATCCTGGGACTAGCCGAGACCTACGAGCAGTACTTC. Translated, it gives CSARDILGLAETYEQYF.

This clonotype has a handful of counts. The chain combines TRBV12-3 or TRBV12-4 with TRBJ1-2; D unresolved. This CDR3 is built from 13 residues. Between the trimmed V and J ends, which lost 3 bases and 2 bases, there was a span of 7 bases. This CDR3 reads CASSLLGNYGYTF. Written as DNA, the CDR3 is TGTGCCAGCAGTTTGTTGGGCAACTATGGCTACACCTTC.

This clonotype was picked up many times. The chain links TRBV28 to TRBJ1-1; TRBD1 matches at 7 bases. CDR1 and CDR2 (germline): MDHEN, SYDVKM. Trimming cost V 5 bases and J 1 base; bases outside gene matches: 7. The CDR3 spans 15 residues. The CDR3 nucleotides read TGTGCCAGCAGTACCCGGACAGGAGAGAACACTGAAGCTTTCTTT. It is translated as CASSTRTGENTEAFF. Together with reference TRBV28 and TRBJ1-1, the CDR3 gives the full variable domain: DVKVTQSSRYLVKRTGEKVFLECVQDMDHENMFWYRQDPGLGLRLIYFSYDVKMKEKGDIPEGYSVSREKKERFSLILESASTNQTSMYLCASSTRTGENTEAFFGQGTRLTVV.

The chain employs TRBV6-5 and TRBJ1-1; tentative D call: TRBD1 (5 bases). V lost 5 bases and J lost 4, with 11 bases in between. The CDR3 is 13 residues long. Germline V gene sequence: CDR1 MNHEY, CDR2 SVGAGI. For the CDR3, the DNA is TGTGCCAGCAGTCCAGGGTTGGTCACTGAAGCTTTCTTT. Protein: CASSPGLVTEAFF.

Many counts were recorded for this clonotype. The chain carries TRBV20-1 and TRBJ2-5, with D unresolved. This CDR3 comprises 12 residues. V lost 1 base and J 4 bases, leaving 7 bases between the germline ends. CDR1 is DFQATT, CDR2 SNEGSKA, per germline (reference sequence). CDR3 amino acids: CSARVGGETQYF. The DNA of the CDR3 is TGCAGTGCTAGAGTCGGTGGAGAGACCCAGTACTTC.

V is TRBV4-2 and J is TRBJ2-7; D might be TRBD1 (5 bases). Trimming cost V 0 bases and J 4 bases, with 13 bases left between them. This CDR3 contains 15 residues. Germline V CDR1 and CDR2: LGHNA, YNFKEQ. DNA for the CDR3: TGTGCCAGCAGCCAAGACGCGACAGCCAAGTACGAGCAGTACTTC. It translates to CASSQDATAKYEQYF.

About this clonotype: A much more abundant neighbour one base away suggests this may be a read error. This chain uses TRBV19 with TRBJ1-5; 7 bases align to TRBD1. CDR3 length: 14 amino acids. Looked up from germline, CDR1 is LNHDA and CDR2 is SQIVND (reference sequence). CDR3 sequence reads: CAGSRDSLNQPQHF. The CDR3 DNA reads as TGTGCCGGTAGCCGGGACAGCCTTAATCAGCCCCAGCATTTT.

V gene TRBV7-2 combines with J gene TRBJ1-2; perhaps TRBD1 as D (5 bases). V dropped 5 bases and J dropped 1 base, with 14 bases sitting between them. Germline CDR1 and CDR2: SGHTA and FQGNSA. The CDR3 has 15 amino acids. This CDR3 reads CASSTYLDNNYGYTF. DNA for the CDR3: TGTGCCAGCAGCACCTACCTGGACAATAACTATGGCTACACCTTC.

In this sample, this clonotype turned up many times. The rearrangement links TRBV12-3 or TRBV12-4 to TRBJ2-5; TRBD2 is a possible D gene (6 bases). V lost 7 bases and J 5 bases, leaving 20 bases between the germline ends. CDR3 length: 15 amino acids. The CDR3 coding sequence is TGTGCCAGCACCCTTCGGGACTCACGAGGCGAGACCCAGTACTTC. It translates to CASTLRDSRGETQYF.

The table lists this clonotype with many counts. This sequence joins TRBV7-9 and TRBJ2-6; the D is unclear. This CDR3 contains 14 residues. V lost 0 bases, J lost 4 bases, and 4 bases lay in between. CDR1 and CDR2 (germline): SEHNR, FQNEAQ (reference sequence). CDR3 residues: CASSLARGANVLTF. CDR3 DNA: TGTGCCAGCAGCTTAGCGCGGGGGGCCAACGTCCTGACTTTC. Variable domain in full (rest from reference TRBV7-9 and TRBJ2-6): DTGVSQNPRHKITKRGQNVTFRCDPISEHNRLYWYRQTLGQGPEFLTYFQNEAQLEKSRLLSDRFSAERPKGSFSTLEIQRTEQGDSAMYLCASSLARGANVLTFGAGSRLTVL.